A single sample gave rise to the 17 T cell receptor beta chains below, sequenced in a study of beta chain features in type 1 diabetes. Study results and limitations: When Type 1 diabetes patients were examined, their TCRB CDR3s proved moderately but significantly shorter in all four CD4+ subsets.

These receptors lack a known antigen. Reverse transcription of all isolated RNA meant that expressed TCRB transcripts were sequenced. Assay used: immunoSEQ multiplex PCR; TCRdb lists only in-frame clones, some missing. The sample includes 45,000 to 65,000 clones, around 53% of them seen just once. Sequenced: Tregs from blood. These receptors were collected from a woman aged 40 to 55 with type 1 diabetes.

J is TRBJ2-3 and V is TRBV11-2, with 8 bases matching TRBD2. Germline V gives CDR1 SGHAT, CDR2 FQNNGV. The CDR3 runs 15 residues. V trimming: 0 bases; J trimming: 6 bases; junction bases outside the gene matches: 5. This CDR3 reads CASSLDRLAGDTQYF. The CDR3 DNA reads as TGTGCCAGCAGCTTAGATCGATTAGCGGGGGATACGCAGTATTTT. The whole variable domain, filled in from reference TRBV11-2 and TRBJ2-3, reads EAGVAQSPRYKIIEKRQSVAFWCNPISGHATLYWYQQILGQGPKLLIQFQNNGVVDDSQLPKDRFSAERLKGVDSTLKIQPAKLEDSAVYLCASSLDRLAGDTQYFGPGTRLTVL.

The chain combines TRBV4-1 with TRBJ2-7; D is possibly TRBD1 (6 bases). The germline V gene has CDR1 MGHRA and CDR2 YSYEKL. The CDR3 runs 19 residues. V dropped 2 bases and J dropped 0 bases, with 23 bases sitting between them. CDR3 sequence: CASSQYPRDTFGASYEQYF. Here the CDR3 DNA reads TGCGCCAGCAGCCAATATCCCCGGGACACCTTCGGGGCCTCCTACGAGCAGTACTTC.

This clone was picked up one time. The DNA of the CDR3 is TGTGCCAGCTCACCACCGTTTGGACAGGGAAGGGGTTCGGGCACTGAAGCTTTCTTT. It yields the protein CASSPPFGQGRGSGTEAFF. The chain has TRBV18 and TRBJ1-1; TRBD1 aligns across 8 bases. The CDR3 is made up of 19 amino acids. The ends lost 0 bases at V and 4 bases at J; junction bases unmatched: 16. Germline V lookup: CDR1 KGHSH, CDR2 LQKENI.

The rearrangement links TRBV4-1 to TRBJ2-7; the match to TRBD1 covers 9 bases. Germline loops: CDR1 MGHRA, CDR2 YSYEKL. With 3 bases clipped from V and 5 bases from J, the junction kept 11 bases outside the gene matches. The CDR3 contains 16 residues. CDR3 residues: CASSQPRGQGSNEQYF. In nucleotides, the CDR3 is TGCGCCAGCAGCCAGCCCCGAGGACAGGGGTCCAACGAGCAGTACTTC.

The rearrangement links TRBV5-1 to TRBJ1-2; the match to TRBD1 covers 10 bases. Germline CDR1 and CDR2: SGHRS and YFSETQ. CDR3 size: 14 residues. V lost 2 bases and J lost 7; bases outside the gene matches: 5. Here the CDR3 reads CASSFGTGVGGYTF. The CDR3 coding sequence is TGCGCCAGCAGCTTCGGGACAGGGGTCGGTGGCTACACCTTC.

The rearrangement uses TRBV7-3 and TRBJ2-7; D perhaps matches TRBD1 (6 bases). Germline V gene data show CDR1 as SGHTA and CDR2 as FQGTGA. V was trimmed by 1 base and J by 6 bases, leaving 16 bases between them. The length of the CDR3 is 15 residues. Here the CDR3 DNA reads TGTGCCAGCAGCTTAAACGGTCAGGGGCTAAGCGAGCAGTACTTC. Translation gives CASSLNGQGLSEQYF.

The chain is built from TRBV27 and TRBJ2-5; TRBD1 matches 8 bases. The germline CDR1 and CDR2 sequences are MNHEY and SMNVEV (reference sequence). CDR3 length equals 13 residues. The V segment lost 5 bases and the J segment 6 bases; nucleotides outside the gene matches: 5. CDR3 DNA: TGTGCCAGCAGTCACGGACAGGGCCAGACCCAGTACTTC. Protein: CASSHGQGQTQYF.

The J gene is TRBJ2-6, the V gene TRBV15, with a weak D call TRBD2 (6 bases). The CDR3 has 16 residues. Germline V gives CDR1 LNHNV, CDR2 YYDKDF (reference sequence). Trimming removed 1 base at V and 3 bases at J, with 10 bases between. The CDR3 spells CATSRGGADGANVLTF. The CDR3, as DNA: TGTGCCACCAGCAGAGGCGGGGCCGATGGGGCCAACGTCCTGACTTTC.

The CDR3 region is CASNRQGGGYTF. As DNA, the CDR3 is TGTGCCAGCAACAGACAGGGTGGTGGCTACACCTTC. The rearrangement uses TRBV6-6 and TRBJ1-2; TRBD1 matches 7 bases. J gave up 7 bases and V 7 bases, and 6 bases lay outside the gene matches. The CDR3 is 12 residues long. Germline loops: CDR1 MNHNY, CDR2 SVGAGI (reference sequence).

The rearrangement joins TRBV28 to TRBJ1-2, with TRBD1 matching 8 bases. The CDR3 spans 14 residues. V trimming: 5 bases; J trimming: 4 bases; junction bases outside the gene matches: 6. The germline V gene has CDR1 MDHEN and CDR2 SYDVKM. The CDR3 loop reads CASSLDRGPYGYTF. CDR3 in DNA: TGTGCCAGCAGTCTAGACAGGGGCCCCTATGGCTACACCTTC.

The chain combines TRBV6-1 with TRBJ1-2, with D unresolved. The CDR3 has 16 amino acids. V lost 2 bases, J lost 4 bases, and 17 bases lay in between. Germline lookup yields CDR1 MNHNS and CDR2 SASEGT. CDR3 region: CASSEKLQDKGYGYTF. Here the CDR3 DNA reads TGTGCCAGCAGTGAAAAACTCCAGGATAAAGGCTATGGCTACACCTTC.

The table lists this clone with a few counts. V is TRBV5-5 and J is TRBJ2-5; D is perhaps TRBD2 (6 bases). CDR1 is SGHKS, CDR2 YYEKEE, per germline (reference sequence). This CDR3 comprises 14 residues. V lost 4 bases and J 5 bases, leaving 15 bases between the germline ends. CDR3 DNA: TGTGCCAGCAGCAGGGTGAGCCGGGAGGAGACCCAGTACTTC. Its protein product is CASSRVSREETQYF. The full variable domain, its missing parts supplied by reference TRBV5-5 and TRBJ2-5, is DAGVTQSPTHLIKTRGQQVTLRCSPISGHKSVSWYQQVLGQGPQFIFQYYEKEERGRGNFPDRFSARQFPNYSSELNVNALLLGDSALYLCASSRVSREETQYFGPGTRLLVL.

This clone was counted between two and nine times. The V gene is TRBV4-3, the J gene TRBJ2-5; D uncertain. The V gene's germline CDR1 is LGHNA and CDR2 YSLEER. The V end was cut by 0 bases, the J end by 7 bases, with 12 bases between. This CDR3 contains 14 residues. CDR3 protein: CASSQDVSVGTQYF. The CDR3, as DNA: TGCGCCAGCAGCCAAGATGTGTCAGTTGGGACCCAGTACTTC.

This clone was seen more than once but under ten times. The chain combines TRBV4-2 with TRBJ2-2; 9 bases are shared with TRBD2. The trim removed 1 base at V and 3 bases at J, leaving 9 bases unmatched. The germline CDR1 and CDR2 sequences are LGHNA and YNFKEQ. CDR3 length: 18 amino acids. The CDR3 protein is CASSQGARGREDTGELFF. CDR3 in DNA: TGTGCCAGCAGCCAAGGTGCTCGCGGGAGGGAGGACACCGGGGAGCTGTTTTTT.

CDR3 in DNA: TGTGCCAGCAGCCTACCGCCGGGACAACCGAACACTGAAGCTTTCTTT. It specifies CASSLPPGQPNTEAFF. The chain couples TRBV7-9 to TRBJ1-1, with a possible D match to TRBD1 (6 bases). V lost 5 bases and J lost 1, with 17 bases in between. Germline assignment: CDR1 SEHNR and CDR2 FQNEAQ (reference sequence). There are 16 residues in the CDR3.

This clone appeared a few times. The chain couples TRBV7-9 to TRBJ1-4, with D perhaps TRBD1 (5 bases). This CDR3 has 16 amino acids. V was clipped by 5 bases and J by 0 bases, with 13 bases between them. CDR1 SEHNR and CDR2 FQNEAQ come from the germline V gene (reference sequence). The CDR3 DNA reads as TGTGCCAGCAGCCCCGCGGGGCGTGCAACTAATGAAAAACTGTTTTTT. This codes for CASSPAGRATNEKLFF.

The CDR3 region is CASSLGLNSGQETQYF. CDR3 coding DNA: TGTGCCAGCAGCTTAGGCCTTAATAGCGGGCAAGAGACCCAGTACTTC. The chain links TRBV7-9 to TRBJ2-5, with 7 bases identical to TRBD2. The CDR3 sequence is 16 residues long. V was pared by 1 base and J by 2 bases, with 7 bases of the junction left unmatched. Germline V gene sequence: CDR1 SEHNR, CDR2 FQNEAQ (reference sequence).